This TCR beta chain was documented in a study of cytomegalovirus exposure and HLA in healthy donors. As concerns this clone: Other DNA sequences in the same sample also yield this CDR3.

The germline V gene encodes CDR1 SGHVS and CDR2 FQNEAQ. CDR3 length: 14 residues. Trimming removed 1 base at V and 4 bases at J, with 10 bases between. The PCR was carried out with 60 Vbeta primers and 13 Jbeta primers. TCRdb's copy holds only in-frame clones and misses some; the assay was immunoSEQ multiplex PCR. The sample has 150,000 to 200,000 clones, around 76% seen once. The gene calls are TRBV7-8 and TRBJ1-1; D might be TRBD1 (6 bases). This TCR was sampled from a man aged 35 to 55 in good health and CMV-seropositive. Sample: PBMCs. The CDR3 nucleotides are TGTGCCAGCAGCTTAGGGGGAGGGGGCACTGAAGCTTTCTTT. Its translation: CASSLGGGGTEAFF.